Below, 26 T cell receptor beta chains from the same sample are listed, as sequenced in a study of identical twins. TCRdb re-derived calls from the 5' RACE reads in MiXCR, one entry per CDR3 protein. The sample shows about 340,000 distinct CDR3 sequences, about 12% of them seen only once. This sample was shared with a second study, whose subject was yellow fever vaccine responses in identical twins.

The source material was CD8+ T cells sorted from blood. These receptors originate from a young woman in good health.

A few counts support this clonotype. The CDR3 nucleotides are TGCGCCAGCAGGGAGGACGGATCGGTTGAGCAGTTCTTC. Translated: CASREDGSVEQFF. This chain joins TRBV10-1 and TRBJ2-1, with D tentatively TRBD2 (5 bases). Germline-derived CDR1 and CDR2 are WNHNN and SYGVQD (reference sequence). This CDR3 is built from 13 residues. V lost 6 bases, J lost 9 bases, and 15 bases lay in between.

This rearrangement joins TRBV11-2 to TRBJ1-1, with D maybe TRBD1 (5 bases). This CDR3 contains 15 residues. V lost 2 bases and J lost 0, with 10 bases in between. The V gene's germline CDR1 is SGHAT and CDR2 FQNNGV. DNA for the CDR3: TGTGCCAGCAGCTTAATTCAGGGAGTGAACACTGAAGCTTTCTTT. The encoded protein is CASSLIQGVNTEAFF.

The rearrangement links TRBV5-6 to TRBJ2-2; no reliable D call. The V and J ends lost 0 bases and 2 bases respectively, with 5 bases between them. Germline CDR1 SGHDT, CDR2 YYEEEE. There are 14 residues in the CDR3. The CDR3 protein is CASSLGVNTGELFF. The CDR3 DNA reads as TGTGCCAGCAGCTTGGGGGTAAACACCGGGGAGCTGTTTTTT.

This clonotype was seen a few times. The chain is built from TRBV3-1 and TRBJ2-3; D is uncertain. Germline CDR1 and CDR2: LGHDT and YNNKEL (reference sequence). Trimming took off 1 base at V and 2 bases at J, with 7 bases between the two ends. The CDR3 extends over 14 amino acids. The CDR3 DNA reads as TGTGCCAGCAGCCAAGGGGGTACCACAGATACGCAGTATTTT. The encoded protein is CASSQGGTTDTQYF.

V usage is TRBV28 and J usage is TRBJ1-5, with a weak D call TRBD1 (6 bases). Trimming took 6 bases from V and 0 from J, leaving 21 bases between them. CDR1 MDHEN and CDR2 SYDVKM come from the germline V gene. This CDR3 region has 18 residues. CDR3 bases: TGTGCCAGCAGCACAGGGAGGGGAAATAGGGTTAGCAATCAGCCCCAGCATTTT. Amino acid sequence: CASSTGRGNRVSNQPQHF.

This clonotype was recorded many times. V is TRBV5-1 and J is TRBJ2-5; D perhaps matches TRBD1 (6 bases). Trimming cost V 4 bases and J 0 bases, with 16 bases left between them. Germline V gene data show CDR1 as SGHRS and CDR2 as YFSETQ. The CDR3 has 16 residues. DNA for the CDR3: TGCGCCAGCAGCCTTCGACAGGTGCGGTACCAAGAGACCCAGTACTTC. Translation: CASSLRQVRYQETQYF.

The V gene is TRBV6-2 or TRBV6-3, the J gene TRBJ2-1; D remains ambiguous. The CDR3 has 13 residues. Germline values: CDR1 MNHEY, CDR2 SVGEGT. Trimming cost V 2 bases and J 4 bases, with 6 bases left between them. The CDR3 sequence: CASSYLEYNEQFF. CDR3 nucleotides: TGTGCCAGCAGTTACCTGGAATACAATGAGCAGTTCTTC.

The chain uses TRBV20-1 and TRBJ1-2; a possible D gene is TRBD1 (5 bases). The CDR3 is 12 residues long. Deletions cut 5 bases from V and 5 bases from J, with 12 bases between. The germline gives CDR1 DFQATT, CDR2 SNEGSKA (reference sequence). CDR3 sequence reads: CSAEGSGYGYTF. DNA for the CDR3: TGCAGTGCTGAGGGGTCAGGGTATGGCTACACCTTC.

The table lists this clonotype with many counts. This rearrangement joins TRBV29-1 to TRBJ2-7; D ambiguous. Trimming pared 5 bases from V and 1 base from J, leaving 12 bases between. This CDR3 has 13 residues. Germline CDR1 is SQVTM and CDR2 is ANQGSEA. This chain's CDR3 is CSVLPTTSYEQYF. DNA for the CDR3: TGCAGCGTTCTCCCGACGACTTCCTACGAGCAGTACTTC.

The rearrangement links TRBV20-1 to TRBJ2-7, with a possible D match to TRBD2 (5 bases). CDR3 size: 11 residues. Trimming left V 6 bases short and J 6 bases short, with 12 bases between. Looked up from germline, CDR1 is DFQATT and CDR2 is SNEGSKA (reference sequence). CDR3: CSANGNFEQYF. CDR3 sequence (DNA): TGCAGTGCGAACGGGAATTTCGAGCAGTACTTC.

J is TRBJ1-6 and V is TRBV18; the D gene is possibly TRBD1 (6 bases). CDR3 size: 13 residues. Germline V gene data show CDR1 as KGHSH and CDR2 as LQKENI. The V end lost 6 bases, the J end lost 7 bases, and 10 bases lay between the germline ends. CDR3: CASSGTSNSPLHF. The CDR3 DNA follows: TGTGCCAGCTCCGGGACATCCAATTCACCCCTCCACTTT.

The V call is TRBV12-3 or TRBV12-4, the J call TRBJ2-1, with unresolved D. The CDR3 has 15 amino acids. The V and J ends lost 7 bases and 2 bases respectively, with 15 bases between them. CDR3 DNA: TGTGCCAGCATCGCTACACCTTCACCCTACAATGAGCAGTTCTTC. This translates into CASIATPSPYNEQFF.

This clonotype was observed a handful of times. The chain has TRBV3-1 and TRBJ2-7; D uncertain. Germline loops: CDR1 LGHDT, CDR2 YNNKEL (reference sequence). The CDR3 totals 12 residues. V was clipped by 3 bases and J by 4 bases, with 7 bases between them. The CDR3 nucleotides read TGTGCCAGCAGCCACGGGTTTTACGAGCAGTACGTC. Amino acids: CASSHGFYEQYV.

The DNA for the CDR3 is TGTGCCAGCAGTGTGGGACTAGCAAGGCATGAGCAGTTCTTC. Translation gives CASSVGLARHEQFF. The chain employs TRBV2 and TRBJ2-1, with TRBD2 matching 9 bases. CDR1 is SNHLY, CDR2 FYNNEI, per germline. The ends lost 4 bases at V and 8 bases at J; junction bases unmatched: 6. The CDR3 sequence is 14 residues long.

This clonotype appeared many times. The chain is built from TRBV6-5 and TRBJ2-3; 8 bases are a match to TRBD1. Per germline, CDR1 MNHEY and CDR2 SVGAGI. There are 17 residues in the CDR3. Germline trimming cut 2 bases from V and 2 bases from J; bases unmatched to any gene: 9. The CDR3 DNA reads TGTGCCAGCAGTTACGCAGACAGGGGACGGGACACAGATACGCAGTATTTT. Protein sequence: CASSYADRGRDTDTQYF.

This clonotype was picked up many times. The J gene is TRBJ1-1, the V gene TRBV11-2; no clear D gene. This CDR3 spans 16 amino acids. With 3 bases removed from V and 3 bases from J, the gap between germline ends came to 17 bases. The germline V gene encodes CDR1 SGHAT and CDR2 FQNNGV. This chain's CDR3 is CASSFRGRTVYTEAFF. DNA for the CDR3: TGTGCCAGCAGCTTCCGTGGAAGAACCGTTTACACTGAAGCTTTCTTT. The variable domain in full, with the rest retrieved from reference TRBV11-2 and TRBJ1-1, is EAGVAQSPRYKIIEKRQSVAFWCNPISGHATLYWYQQILGQGPKLLIQFQNNGVVDDSQLPKDRFSAERLKGVDSTLKIQPAKLEDSAVYLCASSFRGRTVYTEAFFGQGTRLTVV.

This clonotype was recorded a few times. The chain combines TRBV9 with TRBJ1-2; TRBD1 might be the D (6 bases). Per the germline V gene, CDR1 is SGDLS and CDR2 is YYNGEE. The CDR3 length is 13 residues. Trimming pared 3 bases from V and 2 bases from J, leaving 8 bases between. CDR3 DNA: TGTGCCAGCAGCGACGGGACAAACTATGGCTACACCTTC. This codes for CASSDGTNYGYTF.

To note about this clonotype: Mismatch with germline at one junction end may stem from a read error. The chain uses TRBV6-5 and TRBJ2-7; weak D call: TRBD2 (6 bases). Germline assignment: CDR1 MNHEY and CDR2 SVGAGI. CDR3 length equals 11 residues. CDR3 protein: CASGGFYEQCF. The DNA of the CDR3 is TGTGCCAGCGGAGGGTTCTACGAGCAGTGCTTC.

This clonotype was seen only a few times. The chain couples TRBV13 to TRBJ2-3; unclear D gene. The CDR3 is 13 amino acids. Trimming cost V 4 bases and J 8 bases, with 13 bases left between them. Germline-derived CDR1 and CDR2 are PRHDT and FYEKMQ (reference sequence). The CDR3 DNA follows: TGTGCCAGCAGCTCGAACATAAAGGTTACGCAGTATTTT. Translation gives CASSSNIKVTQYF. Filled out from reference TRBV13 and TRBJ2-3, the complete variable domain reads AAGVIQSPRHLIKEKRETATLKCYPIPRHDTVYWYQQGPGQDPQFLISFYEKMQSDKGSIPDRFSAQQFSDYHSELNMSSLELGDSALYFCASSSNIKVTQYFGPGTRLTVL.

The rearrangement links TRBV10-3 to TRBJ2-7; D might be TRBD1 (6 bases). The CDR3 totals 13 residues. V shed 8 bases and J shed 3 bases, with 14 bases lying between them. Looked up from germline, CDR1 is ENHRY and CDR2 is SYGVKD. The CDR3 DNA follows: TGTGCCATCCTAGGACAGCCCAGCTACGAGCAGTACTTC. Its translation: CAILGQPSYEQYF.

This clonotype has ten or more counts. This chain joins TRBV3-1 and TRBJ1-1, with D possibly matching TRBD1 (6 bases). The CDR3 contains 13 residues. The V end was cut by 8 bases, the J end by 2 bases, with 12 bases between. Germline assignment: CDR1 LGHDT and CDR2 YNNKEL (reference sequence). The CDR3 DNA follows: TGTGCCAGCGAGCCAGGGGCAAACACTGAAGCTTTCTTT. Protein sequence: CASEPGANTEAFF.

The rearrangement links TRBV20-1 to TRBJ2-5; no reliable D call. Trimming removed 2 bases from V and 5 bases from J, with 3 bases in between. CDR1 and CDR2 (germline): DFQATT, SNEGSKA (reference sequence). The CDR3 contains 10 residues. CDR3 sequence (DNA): TGCAGTGCTAGAACTGAGACCCAGTACTTC. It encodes CSARTETQYF.

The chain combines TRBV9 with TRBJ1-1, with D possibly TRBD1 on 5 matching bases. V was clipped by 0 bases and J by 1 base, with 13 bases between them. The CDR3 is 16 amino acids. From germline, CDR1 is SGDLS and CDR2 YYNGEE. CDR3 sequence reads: CASSVGSAGKNTEAFF. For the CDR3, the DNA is TGTGCCAGCAGCGTAGGGAGCGCAGGGAAGAACACTGAAGCTTTCTTT.

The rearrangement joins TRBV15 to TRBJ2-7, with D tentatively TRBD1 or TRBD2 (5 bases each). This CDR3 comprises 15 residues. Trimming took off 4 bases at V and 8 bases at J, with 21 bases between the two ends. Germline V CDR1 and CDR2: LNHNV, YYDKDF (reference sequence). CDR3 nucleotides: TGTGCCACCAGCACACACCCCGGGACCTCGAGGAAGCAGTACGTC. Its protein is CATSTHPGTSRKQYV.

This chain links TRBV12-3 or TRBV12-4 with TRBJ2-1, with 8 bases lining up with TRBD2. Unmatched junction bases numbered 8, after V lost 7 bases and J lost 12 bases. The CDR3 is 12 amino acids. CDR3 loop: CASTGGASRQFF. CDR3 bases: TGTGCCAGCACCGGGGGGGCTAGCCGGCAGTTCTTC.

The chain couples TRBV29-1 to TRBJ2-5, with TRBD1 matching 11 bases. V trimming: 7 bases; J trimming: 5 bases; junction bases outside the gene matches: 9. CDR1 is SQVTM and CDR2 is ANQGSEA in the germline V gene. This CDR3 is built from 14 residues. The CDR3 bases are TGCAGCGCCGGACGGACAGGGGGCCGGGAGACCCAGTACTTC. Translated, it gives CSAGRTGGRETQYF.